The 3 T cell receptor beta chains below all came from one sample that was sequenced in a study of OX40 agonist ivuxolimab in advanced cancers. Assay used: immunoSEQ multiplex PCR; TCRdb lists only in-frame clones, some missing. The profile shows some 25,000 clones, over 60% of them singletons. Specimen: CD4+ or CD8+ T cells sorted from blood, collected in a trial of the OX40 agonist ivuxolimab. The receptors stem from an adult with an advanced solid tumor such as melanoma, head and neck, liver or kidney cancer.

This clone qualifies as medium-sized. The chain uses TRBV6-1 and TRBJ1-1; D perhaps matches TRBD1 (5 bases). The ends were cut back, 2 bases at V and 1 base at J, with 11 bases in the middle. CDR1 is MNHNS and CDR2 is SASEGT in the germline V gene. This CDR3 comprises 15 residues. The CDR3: CASSELGGPNTEAFF. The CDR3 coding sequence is TGTGCCAGCAGTGAACTTGGGGGACCGAACACTGAAGCTTTCTTT.

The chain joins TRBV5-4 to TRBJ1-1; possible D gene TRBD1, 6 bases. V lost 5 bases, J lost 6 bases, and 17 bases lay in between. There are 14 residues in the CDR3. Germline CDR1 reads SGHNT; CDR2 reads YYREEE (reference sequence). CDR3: CASRPDSTRAEAFF. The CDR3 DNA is TGTGCCAGCAGGCCGGACAGCACGAGGGCTGAAGCTTTCTTT.

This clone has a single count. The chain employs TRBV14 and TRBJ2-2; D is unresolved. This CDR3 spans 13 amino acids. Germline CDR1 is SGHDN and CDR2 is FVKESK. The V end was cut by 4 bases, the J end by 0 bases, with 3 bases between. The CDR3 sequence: CASSPTNTGELFF. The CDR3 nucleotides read TGTGCCAGCAGCCCTACGAACACCGGGGAGCTGTTTTTT.